This entry describes one T cell receptor (beta chain). Its antigen is as yet unknown. A much more abundant neighbour one base away suggests this may be a read error. No conserved phenylalanine or tryptophan ends this CDR3, so it is likely a read error. The entry originates in a study of early T cells in non-severe SARS-CoV-2 infection. Study-wide context: Investigators sequenced bulk RNA drawn from unsorted whole blood, and chains remained unpaired. Regarding the study as a whole: VDJdb matching favored anti-spike CD8 responses, missing private and CD4 specificities.

Researchers attached unique molecular identifiers to individual cDNA molecules. MiXCR, applied by TCRdb to the 5' RACE reads, yields one record per CDR3 protein. This table holds fewer than 100,000 distinct CDR3 sequences, 13% found once. This sequence was found in an adult who was a healthcare worker with PCR-confirmed SARS-CoV-2 infection or an uninfected control (not recorded which). The sample was whole blood.

The CDR3 spells CASRPDNPTGELFS. CDR3 sequence (DNA): TGCGCCAGCAGGCCGGACAATCCCACCGGGGAGCTGTTTTCT. The chain employs TRBV10-2 and TRBJ2-2, with a tentative D call TRBD1 (5 bases). Trimming pared 6 bases from V and 4 bases from J, leaving 12 bases between. The CDR3 runs 14 residues. Germline V lookup: CDR1 WSHSY, CDR2 SAAADI.